This T cell receptor beta chain was sequenced in a study of siplizumab effects on memory and regulatory T cells. The study's findings and limits: Naive or memory phenotype was unassignable for roughly 75-95% of proliferating CD4+ or CD8+ clones.

The repertoire was sequenced with immunoSEQ multiplex PCR; TCRdb's copy has only in-frame clones and lacks some. The table includes about 60,000 clones, 83% detected once. Points on this clone: Its antigen is not identified.

The CDR3 covers 16 residues. V was clipped by 2 bases and J by 0 bases, with 12 bases between them. Germline-derived CDR1 and CDR2 are MNHNY and SVGAGI (reference sequence). This chain links TRBV6-6 with TRBJ2-3; D gene uncertain. This TCR came from a human donor in good health. Source material: memory CD4+ T cells sorted from blood. This CDR3 reads CASSYPRGASTDTQYF. The CDR3 DNA reads TGTGCCAGCAGTTACCCACGTGGAGCAAGCACAGATACGCAGTATTTT.